The 14 T cell receptor beta chains reported below all come from one sample, sequenced in a study of cytomegalovirus exposure and HLA in healthy donors. The PCR contained 60 Vbeta and 13 Jbeta primers. Sequenced by immunoSEQ multiplex PCR; TCRdb stores in-frame clones only, minus some. The sample has roughly 140,000 clones, 64% seen once. The specimen sequenced was PBMCs. The receptors come from a young woman in good health and CMV-seropositive.

The genes are TRBV28 and TRBJ1-4; the match to TRBD1 covers 12 bases. Per the germline V gene, CDR1 is MDHEN and CDR2 is SYDVKM. CDR3 size: 16 residues. J gave up 5 bases and V 5 bases, and 6 bases lay outside the gene matches. CDR3 sequence (DNA): TGTGCCAGCAGTCCGGGACAGGGGGCGGCAAATGAAAAACTGTTTTTT. Protein: CASSPGQGAANEKLFF.

This chain links TRBV28 with TRBJ1-5; 7 bases fit TRBD1. The V gene's germline CDR1 is MDHEN and CDR2 SYDVKM. The CDR3 has 12 residues. Germline trimming cut 4 bases from V and 7 bases from J; bases unmatched to any gene: 1. Here the CDR3 reads CASSSGGQPQHF. The DNA of the CDR3 is TGTGCCAGCAGTTCAGGGGGGCAGCCCCAGCATTTT.

V usage is TRBV5-1 and J usage is TRBJ2-2; 10 bases map to TRBD2. The germline V gene has CDR1 SGHRS and CDR2 YFSETQ. This CDR3 is 16 amino acids long. Trimming at V came to 1 base and at J to 0 bases, leaving 0 bases not matched to a gene. The DNA of the CDR3 is TGCGCCAGCAGCTTGCTAGCGGGAGCGAACACCGGGGAGCTGTTTTTT. Translated, it gives CASSLLAGANTGELFF.

The chain recombines TRBV28 with TRBJ2-6, with 9 bases aligning to TRBD1. Losses at the gene ends were 6 bases for V and 0 bases for J; bases not matched to a gene: 3. Germline CDR1 is MDHEN and CDR2 is SYDVKM. The CDR3 loop spans 16 amino acids. CDR3 DNA sequence: TGTGCCAGCAGGGGACAGGGAGGCTCTGGGGCCAACGTCCTGACTTTC. Its protein product is CASRGQGGSGANVLTF.

This clone was detected only once. The chain employs TRBV4-2 and TRBJ2-7; 13 bases are a match to TRBD2. Germline V gene lookup returns CDR1 LGHNA and CDR2 YNFKEQ. The ends lost 0 bases at V and 3 bases at J; junction bases unmatched: 2. This CDR3 region has 16 residues. The CDR3 region is CASSQDRTSGSYEQYF. CDR3 sequence (DNA): TGTGCCAGCAGCCAAGATAGGACTAGCGGGAGCTACGAGCAGTACTTC.

The genes are TRBV11-3 and TRBJ2-1, with D possibly matching TRBD2 (6 bases). The CDR3 consists of 15 residues. The ends were cut back, 5 bases at V and 4 bases at J, with 15 bases in the middle. Germline V gene lookup returns CDR1 SGHNT and CDR2 YENEEA. The CDR3 nucleotides are TGTGCCAGCAGCCAAAGTTGGGGGGAATACAATGAGCAGTTCTTC. The encoded protein is CASSQSWGEYNEQFF.

This chain uses TRBV9 with TRBJ1-3, with a tentative D call TRBD1 (5 bases). The CDR3 consists of 14 residues. CDR1 is SGDLS and CDR2 is YYNGEE in the germline V gene. V lost 4 bases and J lost 2, with 10 bases in between. The CDR3 reads CASSSTGTGNTIYF. CDR3 sequence (DNA): TGTGCCAGCAGCTCCACAGGAACTGGAAACACCATATATTTT. The full variable domain, its missing parts supplied by reference TRBV9 and TRBJ1-3, is DSGVTQTPKHLITATGQRVTLRCSPRSGDLSVYWYQQSLDQGLQFLIQYYNGEERAKGNILERFSAQQFPDLHSELNLSSLELGDSALYFCASSSTGTGNTIYFGEGSWLTVV.

This sequence joins TRBV6-1 and TRBJ2-3; TRBD2 might be the D (5 bases). Germline V gives CDR1 MNHNS, CDR2 SASEGT. V dropped 10 bases and J dropped 0 bases, with 11 bases sitting between them. The CDR3 loop spans 13 amino acids. CDR3 nucleotide sequence: TGTGCCACACAGCGGCCTAGCACAGATACGCAGTATTTT. Residues: CATQRPSTDTQYF.

The chain carries TRBV29-1 and TRBJ2-1; the match to TRBD2 covers 8 bases. J lost 4 bases, V lost 7 bases, and 6 bases had no gene match. The CDR3 length is 13 residues. CDR1 and CDR2 from the germline V gene are SQVTM and ANQGSEA. This CDR3 is CSAFPGGYNEQFF. CDR3 nucleotides: TGCAGCGCTTTTCCGGGGGGGTACAATGAGCAGTTCTTC.

This clone has just a few counts. The gene calls are TRBV7-6 and TRBJ2-1; 7 bases line up with TRBD2. The V gene end was trimmed by 4 bases and the J gene end by 7 bases; junction bases not matched to a gene: 7. The CDR3 runs 14 residues. CDR1 and CDR2 (germline): SGHVS, FNYEAQ. The CDR3 reads CASSSIGGDNEQFF. The CDR3 nucleotides are TGTGCCAGCAGCTCAATTGGGGGGGATAATGAGCAGTTCTTC.

The genes are TRBV19 and TRBJ2-7; D perhaps matches TRBD2 (6 bases). CDR1 is LNHDA and CDR2 is SQIVND in the germline V gene (reference sequence). V was pared by 1 base and J by 0 bases, with 10 bases between. The CDR3 sequence is 15 residues long. CDR3 coding DNA: TGTGCCAGTAGTATAGGGCGGGAAAGCTCCTACGAGCAGTACTTC. This codes for CASSIGRESSYEQYF.

V is TRBV30 and J is TRBJ1-5, with a tentative D call TRBD1 (5 bases). Germline V CDR1 and CDR2: GTSNPN, SVGIG (reference sequence). V was cut by 0 bases and J by 5 bases, with 14 bases left in between. The CDR3 loop spans 15 amino acids. The CDR3 DNA follows: TGTGCCTGGAGTGTTAAGAGGGGAGGCCATCAGCCCCAGCATTTT. Encoded protein: CAWSVKRGGHQPQHF.

The V gene is TRBV6-5, the J gene TRBJ1-5; no firm D call. Germline lookup yields CDR1 MNHEY and CDR2 SVGAGI. This CDR3 is 13 amino acids long. V lost 2 bases and J lost 4, with 6 bases in between. This CDR3 is CASSYAGNQPQHF. The CDR3 DNA follows: TGTGCCAGCAGTTACGCAGGAAATCAGCCCCAGCATTTT.

The chain links TRBV30 to TRBJ1-1, with unresolved D. The ends were cut back, 1 base at V and 1 base at J, with 7 bases in the middle. CDR3 length: 13 amino acids. Germline CDR1 reads GTSNPN; CDR2 reads SVGIG (reference sequence). CDR3 protein: CAWSEQPNTEAFF. CDR3 DNA: TGTGCCTGGAGTGAACAGCCGAACACTGAAGCTTTCTTT.